This T cell receptor (beta chain) was identified during a study of cytomegalovirus exposure and HLA in healthy donors. Overall study: Some 80 million unique TCR sequences came from HLA-typed donors in an early release. General study points: The analysis excluded some indistinguishable V segments, including TRBV6-2 and TRBV6-3. Certain sequence variants were highly shared and formed a cluster, and this cluster was likely a sequencing artifact.

Concerning this clone: Its specificity is not known.

This CDR3 contains 15 residues. The V gene end was trimmed by 5 bases and the J gene end by 3 bases; junction bases not matched to a gene: 6. The germline CDR1 and CDR2 sequences are SEHNR and FQNEAQ (reference sequence). The primer mix had 60 Vbeta and 13 Jbeta primers. TCRdb keeps only in-frame clones here, not all; method: immunoSEQ multiplex PCR. Of about 150,000 clones listed, around 80% are singletons. Samples came from healthy bone marrow donors. The TCR was taken from a middle-aged man in good health and CMV-seropositive. The genes are TRBV7-9 and TRBJ2-3; 9 nucleotides agree with TRBD1. Source material: PBMCs. The CDR3 spells CASSQHGQGTDTQYF. DNA of the CDR3: TGTGCCAGCAGCCAACATGGACAGGGGACAGATACGCAGTATTTT.